The present T cell receptor (beta chain) was sequenced within a study of cytomegalovirus exposure and HLA in healthy donors. Study-wide context: Sequencing of roughly 180 million T cells in an earlier analysis found under 120 million unique TCR beta sequences.

A multiplex PCR was run with 60 Vbeta primers and 13 Jbeta primers. TCRdb's table, derived via immunoSEQ multiplex PCR, lists solely in-frame clones and lacks some. The top ten hold 4.5% to 6.5% of the sample, which has some 93,000 clones, around a tenth seen once. Per germline, CDR1 LGHNA and CDR2 YSLEER. Trimming shortened V by 2 bases and J by 0 bases, and 8 bases separated the two germline ends. CDR3 length: 14 amino acids. General study findings and limits: Presence/absence analyses rested on an assumption that sequencing depth was roughly uniform across donors. In vitro assays verified that three CMV-associated chains recognized CMV antigens specifically. Cytomegalovirus association was assigned to under 200 TCR beta chains.

With regard to this clone: As yet, its antigen is unknown.

What was sequenced was PBMCs. The rearrangement uses TRBV4-3 and TRBJ2-7; unclear D gene. The sequence came from a man aged 45-65 years in good health and CMV-seropositive. The CDR3 sequence: CASSQLVSSYEQYF. CDR3 bases: TGCGCCAGCAGCCAACTGGTTAGCTCCTACGAGCAGTACTTC.